A single sample gave rise to the 30 T cell receptor beta chains below, sequenced in a study of blood T cell repertoires in COVID-19. Repertoires were generated with immunoSEQ multiplex PCR, while TCRdb's copy carries only in-frame clones and drops some. The sample lists about 430,000 clones, 80% to 90% occurring once. Sequencing input: PBMCs or T cells enriched from blood (not recorded which). Receptor source: a young man who had recovered from COVID-19.

This chain links TRBV9 with TRBJ2-5; 9 bases fit TRBD1. The CDR3 loop spans 15 amino acids. Trimming cost V 0 bases and J 0 bases; bases outside gene matches: 0. Germline loops: CDR1 SGDLS, CDR2 YYNGEE. The CDR3 here is CASSVGDRDQETQYF. In DNA, the CDR3 is TGTGCCAGCAGCGTAGGGGACAGGGACCAAGAGACCCAGTACTTC.

The rearrangement uses TRBV11-2 and TRBJ2-1, with TRBD2 matching 15 bases. From germline, CDR1 is SGHAT and CDR2 FQNNGV. The CDR3 extends over 19 amino acids. Trimming took 5 bases from V and 1 from J; bases not matched to a gene: 9. The CDR3 DNA sequence: TGTGCCAGCAGCGCCCGGGGACTAGCGGGAGGTTTATCCTACAATGAGCAGTTCTTC. This sequence encodes CASSARGLAGGLSYNEQFF. Using reference TRBV11-2 and TRBJ2-1 for the parts outside the CDR3, the full variable domain is EAGVAQSPRYKIIEKRQSVAFWCNPISGHATLYWYQQILGQGPKLLIQFQNNGVVDDSQLPKDRFSAERLKGVDSTLKIQPAKLEDSAVYLCASSARGLAGGLSYNEQFFGPGTRLTVL.

V and J are TRBV19 and TRBJ2-1; 11 bases are shared with TRBD2. V trimming: 9 bases; J trimming: 5 bases; junction bases outside the gene matches: 3. Germline CDR1 reads LNHDA; CDR2 reads SQIVND (reference sequence). There are 13 residues in the CDR3. The CDR3 nucleotides read TGTGCCAGCGGGACTAGCGGAAACAATGAGCAGTTCTTC. This encodes CASGTSGNNEQFF.

The chain is built from TRBV29-1 and TRBJ2-1; TRBD2 aligns across 11 bases. The CDR3 loop spans 19 amino acids. Germline loops: CDR1 SQVTM, CDR2 ANQGSEA. Germline trimming cut 8 bases from V and 0 bases from J; bases unmatched to any gene: 18. The CDR3 sequence is CSTRGGTSGLLSSYNEQFF. The CDR3 DNA is TGCAGCACGCGGGGCGGGACTAGCGGACTCCTTAGCTCCTACAATGAGCAGTTCTTC.

This clone was seen just once. The J gene is TRBJ2-1, the V gene TRBV7-8; TRBD2 matches at 7 bases. The V gene end was trimmed by 6 bases and the J gene end by 1 base; junction bases not matched to a gene: 12. The CDR3 is 17 residues long. The germline gives CDR1 SGHVS, CDR2 FQNEAQ. The CDR3 loop reads CASRSPAGSPSYNEQFF. The CDR3 DNA reads as TGTGCCAGCAGATCCCCAGCGGGGTCCCCGTCCTACAATGAGCAGTTCTTC. The full variable domain, rest sourced from reference TRBV7-8 and TRBJ2-1, is GAGVSQSPRYKVAKRGQDVALRCDPISGHVSLFWYQQALGQGPEFLTYFQNEAQLDKSGLPSDRFFAERPEGSVSTLKIQRTQQEDSAVYLCASRSPAGSPSYNEQFFGPGTRLTVL.

This clone was observed a few times. V gene TRBV7-8 combines with J gene TRBJ1-2; D is ambiguous. The CDR3 sequence is 14 residues long. The V end was cut by 5 bases, the J end by 8 bases, with 18 bases between. Germline V lookup: CDR1 SGHVS, CDR2 FQNEAQ. CDR3 DNA: TGTGCCAGCAGCCCCCTTTCCGGGGTGCAGGGCTACACCTTC. It is translated as CASSPLSGVQGYTF.

The table lists this clone with a few counts. The CDR3 loop is CASSIPRGYNEQFF. Written as DNA, the CDR3 is TGTGCCAGTAGTATCCCCAGGGGCTACAATGAGCAGTTCTTC. The J gene is TRBJ2-1, the V gene TRBV19; D is possibly TRBD1 (6 bases). V lost 3 bases and J lost 3, with 9 bases in between. This CDR3 has 14 residues. Germline assignment: CDR1 LNHDA and CDR2 SQIVND (reference sequence).

V and J are TRBV13 and TRBJ1-3; D remains unclear. CDR3 size: 15 residues. From germline, CDR1 is PRHDT and CDR2 FYEKMQ (reference sequence). V lost 5 bases and J lost 0, with 11 bases in between. CDR3 DNA: TGTGCCAGCAGCCGAAGCGGCGACTCTGGAAACACCATATATTTT. Residues: CASSRSGDSGNTIYF.

DNA for the CDR3: TGTGCCAGCAGCTCGACAAGATACGAGCAGTACTTC. Translating gives CASSSTRYEQYF. The chain couples TRBV6-2 or TRBV6-3 to TRBJ2-7; D uncertain. Trimming shortened V by 6 bases and J by 4 bases, and 10 bases separated the two germline ends. The germline CDR1 and CDR2 sequences are MNHEY and SVGEGT. The length of the CDR3 is 12 residues.

The count of this clone is one. Other DNA sequences in the same sample also yield this CDR3. The V and J genes are TRBV6-5 and TRBJ2-7; 8 bases are a match to TRBD1. Trimming at V came to 0 bases and at J to 7 bases, leaving 8 bases not matched to a gene. CDR1 is MNHEY and CDR2 is SVGAGI in the germline V gene. The CDR3 is 15 amino acids. CDR3 in amino acids: CASSYSITGGYEQYF. In nucleotides, the CDR3 is TGTGCCAGCAGTTACTCGATAACAGGGGGGTATGAGCAGTACTTC.

The rearrangement joins TRBV18 to TRBJ2-7, with 8 bases aligning to TRBD2. V trimming: 3 bases; J trimming: 6 bases; junction bases outside the gene matches: 10. Germline V gene sequence: CDR1 KGHSH, CDR2 LQKENI. There are 15 residues in the CDR3. CDR3 in DNA: TGTGCCAGCTCACCTTTACTCAGCGGGAGTTTCGAGCAGTACTTC. This translates into CASSPLLSGSFEQYF.

This clone has just one count. The same CDR3 can be traced to other DNA sequences in this sample. V is TRBV3-1 (or the pseudogene TRBV3-2) and J is TRBJ1-3; D gene uncertain. In germline, CDR1 is LGHDT, CDR2 YNNKEL (reference sequence). Between the trimmed V and J ends, which lost 0 bases and 0 bases, there was a span of 6 bases. This CDR3 is built from 15 residues. CDR3 bases: TGTGCCAGCAGCCAAGACATGAGCTCTGGAAACACCATATATTTT. It translates to CASSQDMSSGNTIYF.

The V gene is TRBV2, the J gene TRBJ2-3, with TRBD2 matching over 10 bases. Per the germline V gene, CDR1 is SNHLY and CDR2 is FYNNEI. Trimming cost V 6 bases and J 2 bases; bases outside gene matches: 8. The CDR3 has 16 amino acids. The CDR3 protein is CASSLLAGELTDTQYF. CDR3 sequence (DNA): TGTGCCAGCAGCCTGCTAGCGGGAGAGCTCACAGATACGCAGTATTTT.

The V call is TRBV18, the J call TRBJ2-7; tentative D call: TRBD2 (6 bases). CDR3 length: 13 amino acids. Germline loops: CDR1 KGHSH, CDR2 LQKENI. V was trimmed by 2 bases and J by 7 bases, leaving 12 bases between them. In nucleotides, the CDR3 is TGTGCCAGCTCACCAGCGGGATCAAGGGAGCAGTACTTC. It codes for CASSPAGSREQYF.

This clone occurred a few times. J is TRBJ1-6 and V is TRBV6-6, with a tentative D call TRBD1 (6 bases). CDR1 and CDR2 from the germline V gene are MNHNY and SVGAGI (reference sequence). Trimming stripped 6 bases from V and 9 bases from J, with 12 bases between. This CDR3 is 13 amino acids long. The CDR3 is CASRPDRSSPLHF. CDR3 in DNA: TGTGCCAGCAGACCCGACAGGTCTTCACCCCTCCACTTT.

V and J are TRBV28 and TRBJ1-5; TRBD1 matches 7 bases. Germline V CDR1 and CDR2: MDHEN, SYDVKM. Germline trimming cut 8 bases from V and 7 bases from J; bases unmatched to any gene: 8. CDR3 length equals 13 residues. DNA of the CDR3: TGTGCCAGCGTTACAGGGGTTGGCCAGCCCCAGCATTTT. Its translation is CASVTGVGQPQHF.

This rearrangement joins TRBV10-1 to TRBJ2-2, with TRBD2 identical over 8 bases. V was clipped by 10 bases and J by 6 bases; unmatched bases: 10. This CDR3 has 14 residues. Germline V gives CDR1 WNHNN, CDR2 SYGVQD (reference sequence). CDR3 sequence reads: CAIRGAGGPGELFF. The CDR3 bases are TGCGCCATTCGAGGCGCGGGAGGTCCCGGGGAGCTGTTTTTT.

The chain employs TRBV6-5 and TRBJ1-1, with TRBD1 matching 7 bases. The CDR3 runs 14 residues. V lost 6 bases, J lost 0 bases, and 4 bases stayed unmatched. Germline values: CDR1 MNHEY, CDR2 SVGAGI. The CDR3 DNA reads TGTGCCAGCAGCCTGACAGGGATGAACACTGAAGCTTTCTTT. Residues: CASSLTGMNTEAFF.

The J gene is TRBJ2-2, the V gene TRBV5-1; the match to TRBD2 covers 10 bases. Germline V lookup: CDR1 SGHRS, CDR2 YFSETQ. The CDR3 is 15 residues long. V dropped 4 bases and J dropped 5; count of bases not matched to a gene: 5. In DNA, the CDR3 is TGCGCCAGCAGCAGGGGGACTAGCGATACCGGGGAGCTGTTTTTT. Amino acid sequence: CASSRGTSDTGELFF. The entire variable domain, with the rest obtained from reference TRBV5-1 and TRBJ2-2, is as follows: KAGVTQTPRYLIKTRGQQVTLSCSPISGHRSVSWYQQTPGQGLQFLFEYFSETQRNKGNFPGRFSGRQFSNSRSEMNVSTLELGDSALYLCASSRGTSDTGELFFGEGSRLTVL.

V and J are TRBV12-3 or TRBV12-4 and TRBJ2-1, with unresolved D. The V and J ends lost 3 bases and 6 bases respectively, with 9 bases between them. CDR3 length: 13 amino acids. This CDR3 is CASSFSSVNEQFF. The CDR3 DNA is TGTGCCAGCAGTTTTTCCTCCGTCAATGAGCAGTTCTTC.

J is TRBJ2-7 and V is TRBV28; 9 bases are a match to TRBD1. CDR3 length equals 13 residues. Unmatched junction bases numbered 8, after V lost 10 bases and J lost 4 bases. The germline gives CDR1 MDHEN, CDR2 SYDVKM. The CDR3 DNA follows: TGTGCCACCACACCGGGACAGGGATACGAGCAGTACTTC. It encodes CATTPGQGYEQYF. Full variable domain (outside the CDR3, taken from reference TRBV28 and TRBJ2-7): DVKVTQSSRYLVKRTGEKVFLECVQDMDHENMFWYRQDPGLGLRLIYFSYDVKMKEKGDIPEGYSVSREKKERFSLILESASTNQTSMYLCATTPGQGYEQYFGPGTRLTVT.

J is TRBJ2-6 and V is TRBV27, with D hard to call. The CDR3 consists of 14 residues. Trimming stripped 4 bases from V and 0 bases from J, with 4 bases between. CDR1 is MNHEY, CDR2 SMNVEV, per germline (reference sequence). The CDR3 loop is CASSSLSGANVLTF. The CDR3 bases are TGTGCCAGCAGTTCCCTCTCTGGGGCCAACGTCCTGACTTTC.

This rearrangement joins TRBV28 to TRBJ1-5, with D perhaps matching TRBD1 (6 bases). Germline assignment: CDR1 MDHEN and CDR2 SYDVKM. The V gene lost 5 bases and the J gene lost 2 bases, with 16 bases spanning the gap. The CDR3 length is 16 residues. Written as DNA, the CDR3 is TGTGCCAGCAGTAACGACAGGTCCTTCGGCAATCAGCCCCAGCATTTT. Encoded protein: CASSNDRSFGNQPQHF.

This rearrangement joins TRBV5-1 to TRBJ1-3; D uncertain. V lost 2 bases and J lost 0, with 6 bases in between. Germline loops: CDR1 SGHRS, CDR2 YFSETQ. The CDR3 spans 14 residues. DNA of the CDR3: TGCGCCAGCAGCTTTGGCCCCTCTGGAAACACCATATATTTT. Translating it yields CASSFGPSGNTIYF.

The chain combines TRBV6-5 with TRBJ2-2; TRBD1 aligns across 8 bases. V was clipped by 5 bases and J by 5 bases; unmatched bases: 4. The CDR3 has 14 amino acids. The germline gives CDR1 MNHEY, CDR2 SVGAGI. CDR3 in amino acids: CASSRQGMTGELFF. In DNA form, the CDR3 reads TGTGCCAGCAGTAGACAGGGGATGACCGGGGAGCTGTTTTTT.

The V gene is TRBV11-3, the J gene TRBJ2-1; D gene uncertain. The CDR3 consists of 10 residues. Germline V lookup: CDR1 SGHNT, CDR2 YENEEA. V was shortened by 11 bases and J by 8 bases, with 10 bases between the two germline ends. The CDR3 loop reads CAVPGHEQFF. CDR3 nucleotides: TGTGCCGTCCCTGGGCATGAGCAGTTCTTC.

This chain links TRBV5-4 with TRBJ2-5; unclear D gene. V was shortened by 4 bases and J by 5 bases, with 18 bases between the two germline ends. Germline V lookup: CDR1 SGHNT, CDR2 YYREEE (reference sequence). CDR3 length: 15 amino acids. CDR3 protein: CASSPSTQDPETQYF. As DNA, the CDR3 is TGTGCCAGCAGCCCTTCTACCCAGGATCCGGAGACCCAGTACTTC.

The gene calls are TRBV19 and TRBJ1-6; D gene ambiguous. Trimming took 6 bases from V and 8 from J, leaving 17 bases between them. Germline V gene sequence: CDR1 LNHDA, CDR2 SQIVND (reference sequence). The CDR3 is made up of 15 amino acids. CDR3 nucleotide sequence: TGTGCCAGTAGAATGGTCTTATCGGCGGATTCACCCCTCCACTTT. Its translation: CASRMVLSADSPLHF.

The rearrangement uses TRBV5-1 and TRBJ2-3; weak D call: TRBD2 (6 bases). CDR1 is SGHRS, CDR2 YFSETQ, per germline. Trimming removed 3 bases at V and 2 bases at J, with 19 bases between. The CDR3 length is 17 residues. The DNA of the CDR3 is TGCGCCAGCAGCTCGACCTTTTACGGGAGAGACACAGATACGCAGTATTTT. This sequence encodes CASSSTFYGRDTDTQYF.

The rearrangement joins TRBV28 to TRBJ2-1; 11 bases line up with TRBD2. This CDR3 is built from 16 residues. Trimming removed 2 bases from V and 8 bases from J; junction bases left unmatched: 8. Germline CDR1 and CDR2: MDHEN and SYDVKM. This chain's CDR3 is CASSLAGTSGVDEQFF. Written as DNA, the CDR3 is TGTGCCAGCAGTTTAGCCGGGACTAGCGGTGTCGATGAGCAGTTCTTC.